These T cell receptor beta chains were read from a single sample in a study of T cells after yellow fever vaccination. Each CDR3 protein is one row after TCRdb ran MiXCR on the 5' RACE reads. Among 170,000 or so distinct CDR3 sequences listed, about 6.2% were seen once. The source material was CD4+ T cells sorted from PBMCs, sampled on the day of the first yellow fever vaccination. All receptors come from a man aged 18 to 29 who received the YFV17D yellow fever vaccine. Both conserved end residues are part of each CDR3. A D gene is named only where the DNA matches it firmly. Size is stated for part of the rows, as once, few or many counts, or as a class when the clone is expanded.

TRBV7-2	few	TRBJ1-3	.	TGTGCCAGCAGCTTACGGGGGGCTCACACCATATATTTT	CASSLRGAHTIYF
TRBV19	.	TRBJ2-3	.	TGTGCCAGTGGGGGACACGCCACAGATACGCAGTATTTT	CASGGHATDTQYF
TRBV12-3/TRBV12-4	many	TRBJ1-1	.	TGTGCCAGCAGTTTCAGCCCGAACACTGAAGCTTTCTTT	CASSFSPNTEAFF
TRBV7-2	many	TRBJ2-7	.	TGTGCCAGCAGCATCAGGGCCGAGCAGTACTTC	CASSIRAEQYF
TRBV2	many	TRBJ2-2	.	TGTGCCAGCCGGGGCTACAACACCGGGGAGCTGTTTTTT	CASRGYNTGELFF
TRBV5-5	.	TRBJ2-1	.	TGTGCCAGCAGCCCCGGGGATCACTCCTACAATGAGCAGTTCTTC	CASSPGDHSYNEQFF
TRBV29-1	.	TRBJ1-1	.	TGCAGCGCCCGGGGTGGACAGATATCTAACACTGAAGCTTTCTTT	CSARGGQISNTEAFF
TRBV20-1	.	TRBJ2-1	TRBD1	TGCAGTGCTAGGACAGGGCCTGGTTCCTACAATGAGCAGTTCTTC	CSARTGPGSYNEQFF
TRBV20-1	many	TRBJ2-5	.	TGCAGTTCGGGACCCGGGGAGACCCAGTACTTC	CSSGPGETQYF
TRBV4-2	many	TRBJ2-7	.	TGTGCCAGCAGCCAAGAAGCAGCTACTGGCTACGAGCAGTACTTC	CASSQEAATGYEQYF
TRBV12-3/TRBV12-4	few	TRBJ2-3	.	TGTGCCAGCAGCTACATCCCGCCGTTCTCAAGCACAGATACGCAGTATTTT	CASSYIPPFSSTDTQYF
TRBV12-3/TRBV12-4	many	TRBJ2-5	.	TGTGCCAGCACCTGGGGGGCGGGGGAGACCCAGTACTTC	CASTWGAGETQYF
TRBV9	few	TRBJ1-2	.	TGTGCCAGCAGCGACCAACCGACACGAGGAGGCTACACCTTC	CASSDQPTRGGYTF
TRBV5-4	.	TRBJ2-2	TRBD1	TGTGCCAGCAGAACCGGGACAGGGTTGACCGGGGAGCTGTTTTTT	CASRTGTGLTGELFF
TRBV10-2	.	TRBJ2-5	.	TGCGCCAGCAGTGCATGGCGGTACCAAGAGACCCAGTACTTC	CASSAWRYQETQYF
TRBV5-1	few	TRBJ1-2	TRBD1	TGCGCCAGCAGACTGAGGACCGGGACAGGGTTCGATGGCTACACCTTC	CASRLRTGTGFDGYTF
TRBV5-1	many	TRBJ2-5	TRBD2	TGCGCCAGCAGCTGGAGGACTAGCGGGGGACCCACGGGGGAAACCCAGTACTTC	CASSWRTSGGPTGETQYF
TRBV7-2	.	TRBJ1-2	TRBD1	TGTGCCAACAGCCGGGGACAGGGTCAGGGCTACACCTTC	CANSRGQGQGYTF
TRBV19	few	TRBJ2-7	.	TGTGCCAGTAGTATGAGAGGGCGCAACGAGCAGTACTTC	CASSMRGRNEQYF
TRBV5-5	.	TRBJ2-2	.	TGTGCCAGCAGCCCATCTGGGTTTACCGGGGAGCTGTTTTTT	CASSPSGFTGELFF
TRBV7-2	many	TRBJ1-1	.	TGTGCCAGCAGCTTAGGGATAACGGGGCGCACTGAAGCTTTCTTT	CASSLGITGRTEAFF
TRBV13	.	TRBJ2-5	.	TGTGCCAGCAGCTTATCGGGCAGATTCTCCCCCCTTCAAGAGACCCAGTACTTC	CASSLSGRFSPLQETQYF
TRBV12-3/TRBV12-4	.	TRBJ1-4	.	TGTGCCAGCAACTGGGGTGCAGTTGGGGAAAAACTGTTTTTT	CASNWGAVGEKLFF
TRBV18	few	TRBJ1-1	TRBD1	TGTGCCAGCTCAGCCGGGACAGATAACACTGAAGCTTTCTTT	CASSAGTDNTEAFF
TRBV5-1	many	TRBJ2-1	.	TGCGCCAGCAGCTTGGTGGTAGCTTCTGGCAATGAGCAGTTCTTC	CASSLVVASGNEQFF
TRBV4-3	many	TRBJ2-1	.	TGCGCCAGCAGCCGAGACTTCTACAATGAGCAGTTCTTC	CASSRDFYNEQFF
TRBV5-1	few	TRBJ2-2	TRBD1	TGCGCCAGCAGACCAGGGGGCGCAAACACCGGGGAGCTGTTTTTT	CASRPGGANTGELFF
TRBV9	many	TRBJ1-1	.	TGTGCCAGCAGCGTAGGCGGGGACACTGAAGCTTTCTTT	CASSVGGDTEAFF
TRBV6-2/TRBV6-3	many	TRBJ2-3	TRBD2	TGTGCCAGCAGAGGACTAGCGGGGGGGCAGTATTTT	CASRGLAGGQYF
TRBV7-2	many	TRBJ1-5	.	TGTGCCAGCAGCTTACAGTCGTGGAGCAATCAGCCCCAGCATTTT	CASSLQSWSNQPQHF
TRBV6-1	.	TRBJ2-1	.	TGTGCCAGCAGTCCCGACAGAACCTACAATGAGCAGTTCTTC	CASSPDRTYNEQFF
TRBV20-1	few	TRBJ2-3	TRBD2	TGCAGTGCTAGAGATCAGGAGCGGGGGGGAGATACGCAGTATTTT	CSARDQERGGDTQYF
TRBV7-2	.	TRBJ2-1	.	TGTGCCAGCAGCACAGGGGCGGGAAGCTCCTACAATGAGCAGTTCTTC	CASSTGAGSSYNEQFF
TRBV7-2	.	TRBJ2-1	TRBD2	TGTGCCAGCAGCTTAGCCCAAGCGGGGGGAGGGCAGTTCTTC	CASSLAQAGGGQFF
TRBV9	many	TRBJ2-3	.	TGTGCCAGCAGCGCTCGACTAGTCACAGATACGCAGTATTTT	CASSARLVTDTQYF
TRBV4-1	few	TRBJ2-3	TRBD2	TGCGCCAGCAGCCAAGGGCGGGGGGGAGGGTCCGATACGCAGTATTTT	CASSQGRGGGSDTQYF
TRBV20-1	few	TRBJ2-1	TRBD2	TGCAGTGCTGTACTAGCGGGGATTTCCAATGAGCAGTTCTTC	CSAVLAGISNEQFF
TRBV18	.	TRBJ1-2	.	TGTGCCAGCTCTCCAACAGGGCGCTATGGCTACACCTTC	CASSPTGRYGYTF
TRBV12-3/TRBV12-4	few	TRBJ1-1	.	TGTGCCAGCACGGGCAGGGAGCCCGACGAAGCTTTCTTT	CASTGREPDEAFF
TRBV6-5	many	TRBJ2-1	.	TGTGCCAGCAGCGCGAAATGGGGGAACAATGAGCAGTTCTTC	CASSAKWGNNEQFF
TRBV27	few	TRBJ2-3	TRBD2	TGTGCCAGCAGTTTATTTGGTCATAGCGGGGGGGCTCCCGATACGCAGTATTTT	CASSLFGHSGGAPDTQYF
TRBV10-3	many	TRBJ1-1	TRBD1	TGTGCCATCAGTGACCCTACAGGGGGCAACACTGAAGCTTTCTTT	CAISDPTGGNTEAFF